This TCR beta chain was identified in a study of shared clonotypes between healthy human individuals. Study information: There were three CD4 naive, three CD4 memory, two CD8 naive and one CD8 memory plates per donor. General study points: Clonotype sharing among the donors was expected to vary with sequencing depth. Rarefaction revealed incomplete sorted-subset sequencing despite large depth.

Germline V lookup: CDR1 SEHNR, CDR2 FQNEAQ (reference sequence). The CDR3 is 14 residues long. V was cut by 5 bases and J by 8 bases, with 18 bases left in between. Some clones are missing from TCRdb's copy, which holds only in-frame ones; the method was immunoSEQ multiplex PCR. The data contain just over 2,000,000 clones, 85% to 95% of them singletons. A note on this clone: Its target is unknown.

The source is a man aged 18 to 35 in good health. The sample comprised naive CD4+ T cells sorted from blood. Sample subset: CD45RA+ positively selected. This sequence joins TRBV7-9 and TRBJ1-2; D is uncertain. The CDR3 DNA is TGTGCCAGCAGCCCCAGTCTAAGCCGGAGGGGCTACACCTTC. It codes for CASSPSLSRRGYTF.